Included here is one T cell receptor beta chain sequence, with context. This sample is part of a study of blood T cell repertoires in COVID-19. Across the study: The United States, Italy and Spain were the sources of the acute and convalescent COVID-19 samples.

CDR1 is SGHNT, CDR2 YYREEE, per germline (reference sequence). Trimming shortened V by 1 base and J by 1 base, and 8 bases separated the two germline ends. The CDR3 has 15 residues. Repertoires were generated with immunoSEQ multiplex PCR, while TCRdb's copy carries only in-frame clones and drops some. Of about 300,000 clones listed, 70% to 90% were seen once; the top ten hold roughly 10%. The study recruited people aged roughly 18 to 95 years across 20 to 30 US areas. Clinical history reported by participants formed the basis on which cohorts were assigned. The material sequenced was PBMCs or T cells enriched from blood (not recorded which). The V call is TRBV5-4, the J call TRBJ2-2; no clear D gene. The receptor was derived from a woman aged 18-35 years who had recovered from COVID-19. CDR3 nucleotides: TGTGCCAGCAGCTTGTGGCAAAAGAACACCGGGGAGCTGTTTTTT. It yields the protein CASSLWQKNTGELFF.